A single sample gave rise to the 17 T cell receptor beta chains below, sequenced in a study of cytomegalovirus exposure and HLA in healthy donors. PCR amplification relied on 60 Vbeta primers (plus 13 Jbeta primers). Repertoires were generated with immunoSEQ multiplex PCR, while TCRdb's copy carries only in-frame clones and drops some. The table includes about 140,000 clones, roughly 87% detected once. The sequenced material came from PBMCs. All receptors come from a woman aged 35 to 49 in good health and CMV-seronegative.

This sequence joins TRBV27 and TRBJ1-5, with 8 positions matching TRBD1. V shed 5 bases, J shed 2 bases, and the junction held 8 bases outside the gene matches. The length of the CDR3 is 16 residues. Germline V CDR1 and CDR2: MNHEY, SMNVEV (reference sequence). CDR3 sequence: CASSIIGQGRNQPQHF. The CDR3 nucleotides read TGTGCCAGCAGTATAATTGGACAGGGCCGCAATCAGCCCCAGCATTTT.

The chain joins TRBV19 to TRBJ2-7; TRBD1 agrees at 7 bases. From germline, CDR1 is LNHDA and CDR2 SQIVND (reference sequence). The CDR3 extends over 15 amino acids. V lost 2 bases to trimming and J lost 1 base; unmatched junction nucleotides: 5. CDR3: CASSISTGRSYEQYF. The CDR3 DNA reads as TGTGCCAGTAGTATATCGACAGGGCGGTCCTACGAGCAGTACTTC.

The chain has TRBV11-3 and TRBJ2-7; a possible D gene is TRBD2 (5 bases). With 4 bases removed from V and 2 bases from J, the gap between germline ends came to 12 bases. The CDR3 contains 14 residues. Germline V gene sequence: CDR1 SGHNT, CDR2 YENEEA. CDR3 bases: TGTGCCAGCAGCTCAAGCGGAGAGACCTACGAGCAGTACTTC. Amino acid sequence: CASSSSGETYEQYF.

This chain joins TRBV5-1 and TRBJ2-7; 12 bases match TRBD1. J gave up 0 bases and V 4 bases, and 14 bases lay outside the gene matches. The germline V gene has CDR1 SGHRS and CDR2 YFSETQ. The CDR3 runs to 19 residues. For the CDR3, the DNA is TGCGCCAGCAGCCCGGGGGACAGGGGGCGGGAGGGCCACTCCTACGAGCAGTACTTC. Its translation: CASSPGDRGREGHSYEQYF.

The J gene is TRBJ2-7, the V gene TRBV28; D gene unclear. Germline CDR1 MDHEN, CDR2 SYDVKM. V gave up 4 bases and J gave up 9 bases, with 19 bases separating them. The CDR3 runs 14 residues. CDR3 sequence reads: CASSSSPQSYRQYF. For the CDR3, the DNA is TGTGCCAGCAGTTCGAGCCCCCAGTCCTACAGGCAGTACTTC. Full variable domain (remainder filled in from reference TRBV28 and TRBJ2-7): DVKVTQSSRYLVKRTGEKVFLECVQDMDHENMFWYRQDPGLGLRLIYFSYDVKMKEKGDIPEGYSVSREKKERFSLILESASTNQTSMYLCASSSSPQSYRQYFGPGTRLTVT.

The V gene is TRBV6-5, the J gene TRBJ2-3; maybe TRBD2 (6 bases). V lost 6 bases, J lost 8 bases, and 21 bases lay in between. The CDR3 totals 15 residues. Germline V gene sequence: CDR1 MNHEY, CDR2 SVGAGI. The CDR3 coding sequence is TGTGCCAGCAGACGCACCGGGACTCCTGTAGGTACGCAGTATTTT. This encodes CASRRTGTPVGTQYF.

The chain couples TRBV5-6 to TRBJ2-5; TRBD1 matches 9 bases. Trimming cost V 4 bases and J 5 bases; bases outside gene matches: 9. The CDR3 has 15 residues. Germline V gives CDR1 SGHDT, CDR2 YYEEEE. The DNA for the CDR3 is TGTGCCAGCAGCAAAGACAGGGGGAGTTGGGAGACCCAGTACTTC. Its translation is CASSKDRGSWETQYF.

The genes are TRBV14 and TRBJ2-1, with 9 bases matching TRBD1. Germline CDR1 reads SGHDN; CDR2 reads FVKESK. V shed 7 bases, J shed 8 bases, and the junction held 6 bases outside the gene matches. The CDR3 covers 13 residues. DNA of the CDR3: TGTGCCAGCAAGGACAGGGGAGGTTATGAGCAGTTCTTC. It yields the protein CASKDRGGYEQFF.

This chain connects TRBV28 to TRBJ2-7; tentative D call: TRBD2 (5 bases). Germline CDR1 and CDR2: MDHEN and SYDVKM. Trimming took 8 bases from V and 7 from J, leaving 21 bases between them. CDR3 length: 14 amino acids. Here the CDR3 DNA reads TGTGCCAGCTCGACTTCGGGAAGCACCAGGGAGCAGTACTTC. It is translated as CASSTSGSTREQYF.

This clone appeared once. CDR3 sequence: CASTRTAITGELFF. CDR3 coding DNA: TGTGCCAGCACAAGGACAGCCATCACCGGGGAGCTGTTTTTT. The chain joins TRBV2 to TRBJ2-2; D possibly corresponds to TRBD1 (6 bases). Germline V gene lookup returns CDR1 SNHLY and CDR2 FYNNEI. The CDR3 has 14 residues. The ends were cut back, 7 bases at V and 4 bases at J, with 13 bases in the middle.

The chain links TRBV29-1 to TRBJ2-3, with 8 bases that match TRBD2. The CDR3 has 17 amino acids. Germline V gene lookup returns CDR1 SQVTM and CDR2 ANQGSEA. The V segment lost 3 bases and the J segment 6 bases; nucleotides outside the gene matches: 17. In DNA form, the CDR3 reads TGCAGCGTTGAGGGGGGGTCGGGGGGGCGGAAGTTGGATACGCAGTATTTT. This gives the protein CSVEGGSGGRKLDTQYF.

The chain uses TRBV7-2 and TRBJ1-2; D is possibly TRBD1 (5 bases). V was trimmed by 0 bases and J by 2 bases, leaving 7 bases between them. Per germline, CDR1 SGHTA and CDR2 FQGNSA. The CDR3 is made up of 14 amino acids. CDR3 sequence reads: CASSLATANYGYTF. CDR3 sequence (DNA): TGTGCCAGCAGCTTAGCGACAGCCAACTATGGCTACACCTTC.

The V call is TRBV6-6, the J call TRBJ2-7, with 10 bases lining up with TRBD2. The trim removed 4 bases at V and 5 bases at J, leaving 8 bases unmatched. Per germline, CDR1 MNHNY and CDR2 SVGAGI (reference sequence). CDR3 length equals 15 residues. CDR3 region: CASSSSGSKRDEQYF. CDR3 in DNA: TGTGCCAGCAGTTCTAGCGGGAGCAAAAGGGACGAGCAGTACTTC.

On this clone: Germline and junction disagree at one end, which may indicate a read error. Other DNA sequences of this sample code for an identical CDR3. The V gene is TRBV6-1, the J gene TRBJ2-7, with TRBD1 identical over 9 bases. Germline values: CDR1 MNHNS, CDR2 SASEGT. The length of the CDR3 is 11 residues. The DNA for the CDR3 is TGTGCCAGCAGTGAAGCCCGGACAGGGGCCTTC. This translates into CASSEARTGAF.

This chain connects TRBV7-9 to TRBJ1-1; TRBD1 might be the D (6 bases). The CDR3 runs 14 residues. Germline CDR1 is SEHNR and CDR2 is FQNEAQ (reference sequence). Deletions cut 6 bases from V and 1 base from J, with 12 bases between. The CDR3 region has the DNA TGTGCCAGCAGGGCCGGGACACGGAACACTGAAGCTTTCTTT. This encodes CASRAGTRNTEAFF.

V is TRBV7-2 and J is TRBJ2-3; maybe TRBD2 (5 bases). The CDR3 consists of 13 residues. Germline V gene sequence: CDR1 SGHTA, CDR2 FQGNSA. V gave up 4 bases and J gave up 8 bases, with 13 bases separating them. CDR3 sequence: CASSSPLEGTQYF. The CDR3 DNA reads as TGTGCCAGCAGCTCACCGCTAGAGGGTACGCAGTATTTT.

The chain links TRBV30 to TRBJ2-1; weak D call: TRBD2 (5 bases). Germline CDR1 reads GTSNPN; CDR2 reads SVGIG (reference sequence). CDR3 length: 13 amino acids. V was shortened by 1 base and J by 9 bases, with 13 bases between the two germline ends. The CDR3 nucleotides read TGTGCCTGGAGTGCTTATAGCGCGACTGAGCAGTTCTTC. Translated: CAWSAYSATEQFF.